This record looks at one T cell receptor (beta chain) sequence and its context. These data come from a study of blood T cell repertoires in COVID-19. Overall study: PBMCs, B-cell-depleted T cells, or T cells provided the cDNA or gDNA that made up the material.

Germline-derived CDR1 and CDR2 are GTSNPN and SVGIG (reference sequence). The length of the CDR3 is 13 residues. V lost 3 bases, J lost 7 bases, and 7 bases stayed unmatched. Sequenced by immunoSEQ multiplex PCR; TCRdb stores in-frame clones only, minus some. The table records 300,000 to 400,000 clones, 88% of them present only once. The sequence was obtained from a woman aged 25 to 39 with acute COVID-19. The chain combines TRBV30 with TRBJ1-2; 8 bases are a match to TRBD1. Sequencing was performed on PBMCs or T cells enriched from blood (not recorded which). CDR3 bases: TGTGCCTGGAGAGTTCAGGGGGCACCTGGCTACACCTTC. This sequence encodes CAWRVQGAPGYTF.